Measured by frequency, the clone carrying this T cell receptor beta chain is medium-sized. Antigen: not known. The read terminates 3 residues ahead of where the CDR3 ends, so the germline J gene completes it. This sample is part of a study of T cells in women clearing cervical HPV infection. Across the study: Cases were women with histologically confirmed HPV16-related CIN3 or worse, including 2 invasive cancers. Only a few women had HLA typing results available. Findings and limits, study-wide: CIN3+ cases had significantly higher TCR richness than controls; evenness did not differ.

Germline CDR1 is SQVTM and CDR2 is ANQGSEA. Trimming removed 0 bases at V and 5 bases at J, with 9 bases between. The length of the CDR3 is 13 residues. Sequencing was performed with immunoSEQ multiplex PCR; in TCRdb, only in-frame clones are kept and a portion is missing. In total, the table holds roughly 14,000 clones. This clonotype originated in a woman aged 18-70 years with a cervical HPV16 infection that either progressed to CIN3+ or cleared (not recorded which). The chain has TRBV29-1 and TRBJ2-3; D unclear. Sequenced: blood buffy coat. The CDR3 reads CSVEDPQRDTQYF. The DNA read from the CDR3 is TGCAGCGTTGAAGATCCTCAGCGAGATACG.